The clone carrying this T cell receptor (beta chain) was recorded many times. The antigen remains unidentified. This sample was taken from a study of human T cells and chemical hapten exposure. Findings and limits, study-wide: Those TCRs sitting above 1 in 1000 frequency stayed the same with DPC sensitization.

MiXCR, run by TCRdb on the RACE reads, gives a single entry per CDR3 protein. The sample comprises approximately 340,000 distinct CDR3 sequences, approximately 6.3% of which are singletons, and 7.5% to 9% rests with the top ten. Time point in this sample: patch test 1, 2 weeks after DPC sensitization. Sample treatment: therapeutic diphenylcyclopropenone sensitization with weekly scalp DPC. The study drew its donors from alopecia patients who were 18 to 70 years old and suitable for DPC. Germline assignment: CDR1 MNHNY and CDR2 SVGAGI (reference sequence). V shed 0 bases and J shed 0 bases, with 9 bases lying between them. The CDR3 runs to 15 residues.

The gene calls are TRBV6-6 and TRBJ2-7; the D is unclear. The starting material was whole blood, obtained in connection with sensitization to the hapten diphenylcyclopropenone (DPC). This receptor was taken from a woman in her late teens or twenties with alopecia areata. Some clones in this sample may be carry-over from other donors' samples. CDR3 nucleotide sequence: TGTGCCAGCAGTTACTCTCAGGACCCCTCCTACGAGCAGTACTTC. This gives the protein CASSYSQDPSYEQYF.